The rows below give T cell receptor beta chains drawn from one sample of a study of graft-versus-host responses after intestinal transplantation. The data were produced by immunoSEQ multiplex PCR, yet TCRdb's version contains in-frame clones alone and is incomplete. Among about 70,000 clones, 80% to 95% were seen once, and the ten largest hold about 1.3%. No antigen is known for these receptors. The sequences come from unstimulated CD8+ T cells sorted from spleen or lymph node cells, collected before intestinal transplant. These receptor sequences come from a human donor who received an intestinal transplant. CDR3s include the opening cysteine and the closing phenylalanine or tryptophan. Each record gives: D gene, clone size, V gene, J gene, CDR3 protein, CDR3 DNA. D genes are given only for firm matches. Some rows mark clone size as missing; the rest say once, few, many or name a class of expanded clone.

D: -; size: once; V: TRBV19; J: TRBJ1-2; CDR3: CASSSPSGSLGDGYTF; DNA: TGTGCCAGTAGTAGCCCTTCTGGGAGTTTAGGCGATGGCTACACCTTC
D: TRBD2; size: -; V: TRBV19; J: TRBJ2-3; CDR3: CASSRGDTDTQYF; DNA: TGTGCCAGTAGTCGGGGGGACACAGATACGCAGTATTTT
D: TRBD1; size: -; V: TRBV13; J: TRBJ1-1; CDR3: CASTQGTGGWAFF; DNA: TGTGCCAGCACCCAAGGGACAGGGGGTTGGGCTTTCTTT
D: -; size: -; V: TRBV5-1; J: TRBJ2-5; CDR3: CASSPGGVETQYF; DNA: TGCGCCAGCAGCCCCGGAGGGGTGGAGACCCAGTACTTC
D: TRBD2; size: -; V: TRBV4-1; J: TRBJ2-3; CDR3: CASSQVVSGGAEDTQYF; DNA: TGCGCCAGCAGCCAAGTAGTGAGCGGGGGGGCGGAAGATACGCAGTATTTT
D: TRBD1; size: -; V: TRBV5-1; J: TRBJ2-7; CDR3: CASSLSPGGRYEQYF; DNA: TGCGCCAGCAGCTTGAGCCCAGGGGGCCGGTACGAGCAGTACTTC
D: -; size: -; V: TRBV19; J: TRBJ2-5; CDR3: CASSPQLVRETQYF; DNA: TGTGCCAGTAGTCCCCAACTAGTACGGGAGACCCAGTACTTC
D: -; size: -; V: TRBV29-1; J: TRBJ2-7; CDR3: CSVGAHDGYEQYF; DNA: TGCAGCGTTGGGGCACACGACGGCTACGAGCAGTACTTC
D: -; size: once; V: TRBV18; J: TRBJ2-7; CDR3: CASSPPDRIYEQYF; DNA: TGTGCCAGCTCACCTCCCGACAGGATTTACGAGCAGTACTTC
D: -; size: few; V: TRBV7-9; J: TRBJ2-6; CDR3: CASSGGGGISGANVLTF; DNA: TGTGCCAGCAGCGGAGGAGGGGGCATCTCTGGGGCCAACGTCCTGACTTTC
D: TRBD1; size: -; V: TRBV2; J: TRBJ1-4; CDR3: CASSRDSATNEKLFF; DNA: TGTGCCAGCAGCCGGGACAGCGCAACTAATGAAAAACTGTTTTTT
D: TRBD1; size: -; V: TRBV7-3; J: TRBJ2-7; CDR3: CASSLGTENYEQYF; DNA: TGTGCCAGCAGCTTAGGGACAGAAAACTACGAGCAGTACTTC
D: -; size: once; V: TRBV5-1; J: TRBJ1-1; CDR3: CASSSGGGGTEAFF; DNA: TGCGCCAGCAGCTCGGGGGGGGGAGGCACTGAAGCTTTCTTT
D: TRBD2; size: -; V: TRBV9; J: TRBJ2-3; CDR3: CASSVLTSGATDTQYF; DNA: TGTGCCAGCAGCGTCCTAACTAGCGGGGCCACAGATACGCAGTATTTT
D: -; size: -; V: TRBV5-4; J: TRBJ1-6; CDR3: CASSPGGPNSPLHF; DNA: TGTGCCAGCAGTCCCGGGGGACCTAATTCACCCCTCCACTTT
D: -; size: once; V: TRBV27; J: TRBJ1-6; CDR3: CASSFTGNSPLHF; DNA: TGTGCCAGCAGTTTTACAGGAAATTCACCCCTCCACTTT
D: -; size: -; V: TRBV10-3; J: TRBJ1-2; CDR3: CAILRTDNYGYTF; DNA: TGTGCCATCCTCCGGACAGACAACTATGGCTACACCTTC
D: -; size: once; V: TRBV7-6; J: TRBJ1-3; CDR3: CASSLEGNLENTIYF; DNA: TGTGCCAGCAGCTTAGAGGGGAATCTTGAAAACACCATATATTTT
D: -; size: -; V: TRBV5-5; J: TRBJ1-6; CDR3: CASSLSSGQPFF; DNA: TGTGCCAGCAGCTTGTCATCCGGACAACCCTTTTTT
D: TRBD1; size: -; V: TRBV27; J: TRBJ1-1; CDR3: CASRGQGFPEAFF; DNA: TGTGCCAGCAGGGGACAGGGCTTTCCTGAAGCTTTCTTT
D: -; size: -; V: TRBV5-1; J: TRBJ1-1; CDR3: CASSLSELGLNTEAFF; DNA: TGCGCCAGCAGCTTGTCCGAACTGGGCTTGAACACTGAAGCTTTCTTT
D: -; size: once; V: TRBV7-9; J: TRBJ1-1; CDR3: CASSWGDTEAFF; DNA: TGTGCCAGCAGCTGGGGGGACACTGAAGCTTTCTTT
D: -; size: few; V: TRBV5-6; J: TRBJ1-3; CDR3: CASHLGGNSGNTIYF; DNA: TGTGCCAGCCATCTCGGGGGGAATTCTGGAAACACCATATATTTT
D: -; size: few; V: TRBV6-5; J: TRBJ1-1; CDR3: CASTTGGNTEAFF; DNA: TGTGCCAGCACCACCGGGGGGAACACTGAAGCTTTCTTT
D: TRBD1; size: once; V: TRBV25-1; J: TRBJ1-6; CDR3: CATKTGAPSPLHF; DNA: TGTGCCACCAAGACAGGGGCTCCTTCACCCCTCCACTTT
D: -; size: -; V: TRBV6-1; J: TRBJ1-4; CDR3: CASTGGGLSNEKLFF; DNA: TGTGCCAGCACCGGGGGGGGGCTGTCTAATGAAAAACTGTTTTTT
D: TRBD1; size: once; V: TRBV5-6; J: TRBJ2-4; CDR3: CASSPNPGTAKNIQYF; DNA: TGTGCCAGCAGCCCAAACCCCGGGACAGCGAAAAACATTCAGTACTTC
D: -; size: -; V: TRBV9; J: TRBJ2-1; CDR3: CASSPRDGVSHEQFF; DNA: TGTGCCAGCAGCCCGCGGGACGGGGTTAGTCATGAGCAGTTCTTC
D: -; size: -; V: TRBV7-9; J: TRBJ1-1; CDR3: CASSPVGRGLKITQF; DNA: TGTGCCAGCAGCCCCGTAGGGAGGGGACTGAAGATTACTCAATTT